This entry concerns a single TCR beta chain. The CDR3 is 15 residues long. Trimming took off 0 bases at V and 6 bases at J, with 12 bases between the two ends. The germline gives CDR1 MNHNY, CDR2 SVGAGI (reference sequence). The Seattle patients, enrolled during active infection, were followed longitudinally. These data come from a study of blood T cell repertoires in COVID-19. About the research overall: Specimens from acute and convalescent COVID-19 originated in the United States, Italy and Spain.

Original analysis: Estimation of nucleated cell counts relied on the amplification of reference gene primers. The table came from immunoSEQ multiplex PCR; TCRdb's copy has only in-frame clones and leaves some out. V, J and clone size are those of that table, while D and trimming were read from the DNA. The data contain fewer than 300,000 clones, about nine tenths of them seen just once; the ten biggest clones take up about 12%. The source material was peripheral blood. The chain has TRBV6-6 and TRBJ2-1; the D gene is possibly TRBD2 (6 bases). The clonotype was recovered from a woman aged 25 to 39 with COVID-19, enrolled during active disease. As DNA, the CDR3 is TGTGCCAGCAGTTACTCGCCACCCGGGGGCAATGAGCAGTTCTTC. Encoded protein: CASSYSPPGGNEQFF.